This T cell receptor beta chain derives from a study of T cell changes during pregnancy in multiple sclerosis. After removal of 3 bases from V and 7 bases from J, the junction contained 5 bases not matched to a gene. CDR3 length equals 15 residues. Germline values: CDR1 SNHLY, CDR2 FYNNEI. Method: immunoSEQ multiplex PCR; TCRdb's copy keeps in-frame clones and lacks some. The sample has about 79,000 clones; over 80% are singletons. The TCR originated in a female donor with multiple sclerosis, enrolled in a pregnancy study. Sequences were derived from CD4+ T cells from peripheral blood mononuclear cells, sampled in the second trimester of pregnancy. The V call is TRBV2, the J call TRBJ1-4; 10 bases map to TRBD1. The CDR3 nucleotides are TGTGCCAGCAGTGAGCGGACAGGGGGGAGTGAAAAACTGTTTTTT. Its protein is CASSERTGGSEKLFF.